This T cell receptor beta chain appears in the sequencing data of a study of T cell responses to AZD1222 COVID-19 vaccine. Broader study findings: Regions left unmutated in variants are reportedly the target of nearly half of spike-specific TCRs.

The CDR3 loop spans 12 amino acids. The germline V gene encodes CDR1 SGHNT and CDR2 YYREEE (reference sequence). V gave up 0 bases and J gave up 6 bases, with 6 bases separating them. On this clone itself: Its antigen remains unknown.

Sequencing used immunoSEQ multiplex PCR; TCRdb keeps in-frame clones, though not all of them. The sample shows 85,000 to 130,000 clones, about 89% of them seen only once. The sample in question was peripheral blood, obtained on day 0 of AZD1222 vaccination. The clonotype originates from an adult in good health. V gene TRBV5-4 combines with J gene TRBJ1-1, with D hard to call. CDR3 protein: CASSLEGSEAFF. DNA of the CDR3: TGTGCCAGCAGCTTGGAGGGCTCTGAAGCTTTCTTT.